One and the same sample provided the 10 T cell receptor beta chains below, sequenced in a study of PD-L1 blockade in urothelial cancer. Time point specified: peripheral blood 6 weeks after treatment start. The method was immunoSEQ multiplex PCR; TCRdb's version includes in-frame clones alone and lacks a portion of them. The sample records some 110,000 clones, approximately 90% being singletons. The sequencing here drew on PBMCs, taken around atezolizumab (anti-PD-L1) treatment. Receptors were obtained from a man between 60 and 75 years old with urothelial cancer.

This chain uses TRBV6-5 with TRBJ1-1; TRBD1 is a possible D gene (5 bases). From germline, CDR1 is MNHEY and CDR2 SVGAGI. Trimming pared 6 bases from V and 5 bases from J, leaving 10 bases between. The CDR3 has 12 residues. For the CDR3, the DNA is TGTGCCAGCAGAGGGGTTCGGACTGAAGCTTTCTTT. The encoded protein is CASRGVRTEAFF.

This chain joins TRBV6-5 and TRBJ1-5; perhaps TRBD1 as D (5 bases). This CDR3 contains 13 residues. With 4 bases removed from V and 5 bases from J, the gap between germline ends came to 9 bases. Germline CDR1 MNHEY, CDR2 SVGAGI. For the CDR3, the DNA is TGTGCCAGCAGTTTCGACAGAGATCAGCCCCAGCATTTT. Amino acid sequence: CASSFDRDQPQHF.

V usage is TRBV5-1 and J usage is TRBJ2-1, with a weak D call TRBD2 (5 bases). This CDR3 is 13 amino acids long. Trimming stripped 1 base from V and 7 bases from J, with 9 bases between. Looked up from germline, CDR1 is SGHRS and CDR2 is YFSETQ. CDR3 DNA sequence: TGCGCCAGCAGCTTGACTAGGGCGAATGAGCAGTTCTTC. It yields the protein CASSLTRANEQFF.

The chain is built from TRBV19 and TRBJ2-1, with TRBD2 identical over 8 bases. This CDR3 has 15 amino acids. V shed 5 bases and J 4 bases; nucleotides not matched to a gene: 7. The germline V gene encodes CDR1 LNHDA and CDR2 SQIVND (reference sequence). The chain's CDR3 is CASSPHRGGYNEQFF. The CDR3 DNA reads TGTGCCAGTAGTCCTCACCGGGGGGGATACAATGAGCAGTTCTTC.

This clone was seen just once. V usage is TRBV2 and J usage is TRBJ1-5; 7 bases match TRBD1. CDR1 and CDR2 from the germline V gene are SNHLY and FYNNEI. The V and J ends lost 5 bases and 0 bases, in that order; junction bases with no gene match: 4. This CDR3 region has 15 residues. The CDR3 bases are TGTGCCAGCAGTTGGGACAGCCTTAGCAATCAGCCCCAGCATTTT. Amino acid sequence: CASSWDSLSNQPQHF. Full variable domain (rest looked up from reference TRBV2 and TRBJ1-5): EPEVTQTPSHQVTQMGQEVILRCVPISNHLYFYWYRQILGQKVEFLVSFYNNEISEKSEIFDDQFSVERPDGSNFTLKIRSTKLEDSAMYFCASSWDSLSNQPQHFGDGTRLSIL.

The CDR3 sequence: CASSAQDYGYTF. The CDR3 region has the DNA TGTGCCAGTAGTGCCCAGGACTATGGCTACACCTTC. The chain combines TRBV19 with TRBJ1-2; D remains unclear. This CDR3 spans 12 amino acids. Germline lookup yields CDR1 LNHDA and CDR2 SQIVND (reference sequence). The germline V and J ends were trimmed by 5 bases and 3 bases, with 7 bases remaining between them.

Only a few counts were recorded for this clone. The V and J genes are TRBV27 and TRBJ2-7; TRBD2 aligns across 14 bases. Trimming cost V 4 bases and J 3 bases; bases outside gene matches: 5. The CDR3 extends over 16 amino acids. Germline V gene sequence: CDR1 MNHEY, CDR2 SMNVEV (reference sequence). The CDR3 sequence: CASSSRGLAGVYEQYF. The CDR3 bases are TGTGCCAGCAGTTCGAGGGGACTAGCGGGGGTCTACGAGCAGTACTTC.

The chain employs TRBV9 and TRBJ2-5, with D perhaps TRBD1 (6 bases). CDR1 SGDLS and CDR2 YYNGEE come from the germline V gene. The CDR3 loop spans 14 amino acids. The V end lost 4 bases, the J end lost 4 bases, and 14 bases lay between the germline ends. Here the CDR3 reads CASSPRQVPETQYF. As DNA, the CDR3 is TGTGCCAGCAGCCCTAGACAGGTCCCAGAGACCCAGTACTTC.

The chain recombines TRBV18 with TRBJ2-7, with TRBD1 identical over 7 bases. J was trimmed by 3 bases and V by 3 bases; bases with no gene match: 2. CDR1 is KGHSH, CDR2 LQKENI, per germline. The CDR3 totals 13 residues. Here the CDR3 DNA reads TGTGCCAGCTCACCGGGACAGAACTACGAGCAGTACTTC. It encodes CASSPGQNYEQYF. Full variable domain (missing parts from reference TRBV18 and TRBJ2-7): NAGVMQNPRHLVRRRGQEARLRCSPMKGHSHVYWYRQLPEEGLKFMVYLQKENIIDESGMPKERFSAEFPKEGPSILRIQQVVRGDSAAYFCASSPGQNYEQYFGPGTRLTVT.

This clone was recorded once. The J gene is TRBJ2-3, the V gene TRBV9; D is unclear. The CDR3 consists of 12 residues. V lost 0 bases and J lost 4, with 3 bases in between. Germline V gene sequence: CDR1 SGDLS, CDR2 YYNGEE. Here the CDR3 reads CASSVVADTQYF. DNA for the CDR3: TGTGCCAGCAGCGTAGTCGCAGATACGCAGTATTTT.